Described below is a single TCR beta chain sequence and its context. The data are from a study of T cell changes during pregnancy in multiple sclerosis. CDR3 length equals 13 residues. Germline lookup yields CDR1 MNHNS and CDR2 SASEGT. V was shortened by 7 bases and J by 5 bases, with 14 bases between the two germline ends. Profiled with immunoSEQ multiplex PCR; TCRdb holds only in-frame clones, not every one. Of about 68,000 clones detected, under 95% appear once; the ten largest clones hold more than 1.1%. The sample in question was peripheral blood, obtained in the second trimester of pregnancy. The rearrangement links TRBV6-1 to TRBJ1-2, with D perhaps TRBD1 (5 bases). The sequence derives from a female donor in good health, enrolled as a control in a pregnancy study. In nucleotides, the CDR3 is TGTGCCAGCAAAACGGGGACTGTTTATGGCTACACCTTC. This encodes CASKTGTVYGYTF.